These 16 T cell receptor beta chains came from one sample sequenced in a study of blood T cell repertoires in COVID-19. Method: immunoSEQ multiplex PCR; TCRdb's copy keeps in-frame clones and lacks some. This table holds 250,000 to 300,000 clones, about nine tenths found once. The sequencing sample was made of peripheral blood. These receptors all come from a woman in her 30s with COVID-19, enrolled during active disease.

On this clone itself: At one of its ends the junction is not consistent with the germline gene, which may arise from a read error. The chain joins TRBV2 to TRBJ2-7; possible D gene TRBD1, 6 bases. Germline values: CDR1 SNHLY, CDR2 FYNNEI. CDR3 length: 14 residues. CDR3 region: CAIGGQGNRYKQYF. The CDR3 DNA reads TGTGCCATCGGCGGGCAGGGGAACCGCTACAAGCAGTACTTC.

The chain employs TRBV4-2 and TRBJ2-1; 8 bases match TRBD2. With 4 bases clipped from V and 3 bases from J, the junction kept 8 bases outside the gene matches. Germline V lookup: CDR1 LGHNA, CDR2 YNFKEQ. There are 16 residues in the CDR3. In DNA, the CDR3 is TGTGCCAGCAGCCGAGAACCCGGGACTAGCTACAATGAGCAGTTCTTC. Protein: CASSREPGTSYNEQFF.

The rearrangement joins TRBV13 to TRBJ1-2; tentatively, D is TRBD1 (6 bases). This CDR3 has 15 residues. Germline CDR1 is PRHDT and CDR2 is FYEKMQ (reference sequence). The V end was cut by 5 bases, the J end by 0 bases, with 13 bases between. The CDR3 DNA reads TGTGCCAGCAGCCCCCCCGGACAGTCTAACTATGGCTACACCTTC. This sequence encodes CASSPPGQSNYGYTF.

This clone was detected only once. V and J are TRBV16 and TRBJ1-4, with unresolved D. In germline, CDR1 is KGHSY, CDR2 FQNENV. Trimming stripped 3 bases from V and 4 bases from J, with 9 bases between. The CDR3 length is 14 residues. The CDR3 bases are TGTGCCAGCAGCCAGACAAGCAATAATGAAAAACTGTTTTTT. Translation: CASSQTSNNEKLFF. Together with reference TRBV16 and TRBJ1-4, the CDR3 gives the full variable domain: GEEVAQTPKHLVRGEGQKAKLYCAPIKGHSYVFWYQQVLKNEFKFLISFQNENVFDETGMPKERFSAKCLPNSPCSLEIQATKLEDSAVYFCASSQTSNNEKLFFGSGTQLSVL.

This clone appeared once. The chain uses TRBV27 and TRBJ2-7; D is perhaps TRBD1 (6 bases). Germline V lookup: CDR1 MNHEY, CDR2 SMNVEV (reference sequence). Trimming stripped 5 bases from V and 1 base from J, with 21 bases between. The CDR3 length is 17 residues. DNA for the CDR3: TGTGCCAGCAGTGAACCACGGCCAGGGGAAGGGTCCTACGAGCAGTACTTC. The encoded protein is CASSEPRPGEGSYEQYF.

The chain combines TRBV2 with TRBJ2-7, with 12 bases fitting TRBD2. Germline V lookup: CDR1 SNHLY, CDR2 FYNNEI. This CDR3 has 15 residues. The V gene end was trimmed by 5 bases and the J gene end by 1 base; junction bases not matched to a gene: 3. Here the CDR3 DNA reads TGTGCCAGCAGTCCCCTAGCGGGGGGGTCCTACGAGCAGTACTTC. It codes for CASSPLAGGSYEQYF.

This clone was found many times. The genes are TRBV6-1 and TRBJ2-7; D unresolved. Trimming removed 0 bases at V and 4 bases at J, with 19 bases between. The CDR3 has 17 amino acids. Germline V gene lookup returns CDR1 MNHNS and CDR2 SASEGT. CDR3 nucleotides: TGTGCCAGCAGTGAAGCAGTGGGCCTCCCTGGCAAATACGAGCAGTACTTC. Residues: CASSEAVGLPGKYEQYF.

The chain employs TRBV7-2 and TRBJ2-3; 7 nucleotides line up with TRBD2. Per the germline V gene, CDR1 is SGHTA and CDR2 is FQGNSA. The CDR3 spans 12 residues. V shed 3 bases, J shed 11 bases, and the junction held 5 bases outside the gene matches. This chain's CDR3 is CASSFGTKKQYF. CDR3 nucleotides: TGTGCCAGCAGCTTCGGGACTAAGAAGCAGTATTTT.

This chain connects TRBV11-2 to TRBJ1-5; D is ambiguous. The CDR3 is 13 amino acids. CDR1 and CDR2 from the germline V gene are SGHAT and FQNNGV. The V end lost 2 bases, the J end lost 3 bases, and 5 bases lay between the germline ends. The CDR3 spells CASSLRDNQPQHF. CDR3 DNA: TGTGCCAGCAGCTTACGGGACAATCAGCCCCAGCATTTT.

The rearrangement joins TRBV4-2 to TRBJ2-5, with 11 bases aligning to TRBD2. This CDR3 has 18 residues. The V gene's germline CDR1 is LGHNA and CDR2 YNFKEQ. V gave up 4 bases and J gave up 5 bases; unmatched junction bases: 15. The CDR3 DNA sequence: TGTGCCAGCAGCCTAACGGAGACTAGCGGGGACGGGTGGGAGACCCAGTACTTC. Translated, it gives CASSLTETSGDGWETQYF.

The CDR3 nucleotides are TGTGCCAGCTCACCACTTCCCGGGACAGGGAGATGGAACACCGGGGAGCTGTTTTTT. Translation gives CASSPLPGTGRWNTGELFF. V and J are TRBV18 and TRBJ2-2; the match to TRBD1 covers 9 bases. The CDR3 sequence is 19 residues long. CDR1 and CDR2 from the germline V gene are KGHSH and LQKENI. The V and J ends lost 1 base and 1 base, in that order; junction bases with no gene match: 10.

This chain links TRBV19 with TRBJ1-5, with 10 bases that match TRBD1. Germline V gene data show CDR1 as LNHDA and CDR2 as SQIVND (reference sequence). V was pared by 8 bases and J by 1 base, with 8 bases of the junction left unmatched. The length of the CDR3 is 16 residues. The CDR3 loop is CASHEGTGVSNQPQHF. DNA of the CDR3: TGTGCCAGTCATGAGGGGACAGGGGTAAGCAATCAGCCCCAGCATTTT.

The chain employs TRBV29-1 and TRBJ1-4, with 9 bases that match TRBD1. With V trimmed by 3 bases and J by 8 bases, 7 bases remained unmatched. This CDR3 contains 14 residues. Per germline, CDR1 SQVTM and CDR2 ANQGSEA. The CDR3 nucleotides are TGCAGCGTTGAGAAGGGACAGGGTAGAGAAAAACTGTTTTTT. Protein: CSVEKGQGREKLFF.

The chain couples TRBV5-4 to TRBJ2-5; tentatively, D is TRBD2 (6 bases). The CDR3 is made up of 14 amino acids. Germline CDR1 and CDR2: SGHNT and YYREEE (reference sequence). The V end was cut by 3 bases, the J end by 5 bases, with 14 bases between. CDR3 DNA: TGTGCCAGCAGCTCAACTACCGGAGGGGAGACCCAGTACTTC. Amino acid sequence: CASSSTTGGETQYF. Combining the CDR3 with reference TRBV5-4 and TRBJ2-5 gives the whole variable domain ETGVTQSPTHLIKTRGQQVTLRCSSQSGHNTVSWYQQALGQGPQFIFQYYREEENGRGNFPPRFSGLQFPNYSSELNVNALELDDSALYLCASSSTTGGETQYFGPGTRLLVL.

V usage is TRBV7-8 and J usage is TRBJ2-5; possibly TRBD1 for D (5 bases). CDR3 size: 14 residues. Trimming took 7 bases from V and 4 from J, leaving 16 bases between them. CDR1 SGHVS and CDR2 FQNEAQ come from the germline V gene. Written as DNA, the CDR3 is TGTGCCAGCACTCCGTGGGGCTCGGGAGAGACCCAGTACTTC. Translating it yields CASTPWGSGETQYF.

The CDR3 spells CASSTGLAAPYEQYF. The CDR3 DNA reads TGTGCCAGCAGCACCGGACTAGCGGCGCCCTACGAGCAGTACTTC. The chain carries TRBV11-2 and TRBJ2-7; TRBD2 matches 10 bases. With 5 bases clipped from V and 2 bases from J, the junction kept 6 bases outside the gene matches. Germline CDR1 is SGHAT and CDR2 is FQNNGV. The CDR3 totals 15 residues.